Following are 8 T cell receptor beta chains from one sample sequenced in a study of blood T cell repertoires in COVID-19. Sequenced by immunoSEQ multiplex PCR; TCRdb stores in-frame clones only, minus some. This sample yields roughly 200,000 clones, of which approximately 91% are seen a single time; 1.6% belongs to the top ten. Sequencing input: peripheral blood. These receptors all come from a man between 18 and 35 years old with active or convalescent COVID-19.

The chain couples TRBV5-8 to TRBJ2-1, with TRBD2 identical over 9 bases. CDR1 and CDR2 (germline): SGHTS, YDEGEE. The V gene end was trimmed by 0 bases and the J gene end by 3 bases; junction bases not matched to a gene: 13. This CDR3 is 19 amino acids long. The CDR3 here is CASSLVASASGTFYNEQFF. For the CDR3, the DNA is TGTGCCAGCAGCTTGGTAGCCTCGGCTAGCGGGACGTTCTACAATGAGCAGTTCTTC.

This clone showed up just a few times. The chain recombines TRBV19 with TRBJ1-2; the D is unclear. Germline V gives CDR1 LNHDA, CDR2 SQIVND (reference sequence). The CDR3 loop spans 17 amino acids. Trimming removed 5 bases at V and 7 bases at J, with 26 bases between. The CDR3 sequence is CASSPLGSGKFLSGYTF. The DNA for the CDR3 is TGTGCCAGTAGTCCTCTGGGTTCGGGGAAGTTTCTCTCTGGCTACACCTTC.

The chain employs TRBV5-4 and TRBJ2-7, with 8 bases aligning to TRBD1. V lost 4 bases and J lost 5; bases outside the gene matches: 8. The length of the CDR3 is 14 residues. CDR1 and CDR2 from the germline V gene are SGHNT and YYREEE (reference sequence). CDR3 sequence: CASSDRTGFDEQYF. For the CDR3, the DNA is TGTGCCAGCAGCGACCGGACAGGGTTCGACGAGCAGTACTTC.

This chain uses TRBV21-1 with TRBJ1-1; TRBD1, as called in the table, went unchecked against the DNA. TRBV21-1 is listed as a pseudogene. This CDR3 spans 14 amino acids. In nucleotides, the CDR3 is TGTGCCAGCAGCCCGTGGACAGGGGACACTGAAGCTTTCTTT. Encoded protein: CASSPWTGDTEAFF.

This chain uses TRBV5-4 with TRBJ2-1, with 8 bases aligning to TRBD1. The CDR3 totals 16 residues. V was pared by 0 bases and J by 5 bases, with 7 bases of the junction left unmatched. Per the germline V gene, CDR1 is SGHNT and CDR2 is YYREEE (reference sequence). This chain's CDR3 is CASSLEAQGVNNEQFF. The CDR3 nucleotides are TGTGCCAGCAGCTTGGAGGCACAGGGGGTAAACAATGAGCAGTTCTTC. Based on the CDR3 plus reference TRBV5-4 and TRBJ2-1, the full variable domain is ETGVTQSPTHLIKTRGQQVTLRCSSQSGHNTVSWYQQALGQGPQFIFQYYREEENGRGNFPPRFSGLQFPNYSSELNVNALELDDSALYLCASSLEAQGVNNEQFFGPGTRLTVL.

This chain connects TRBV19 to TRBJ1-1, with 10 bases fitting TRBD1. V was clipped by 5 bases and J by 1 base; unmatched bases: 4. This CDR3 spans 15 amino acids. Germline V CDR1 and CDR2: LNHDA, SQIVND (reference sequence). The CDR3 region has the DNA TGTGCCAGTAGTGTCCGGGACAGGGGGAACACTGAAGCTTTCTTT. This sequence encodes CASSVRDRGNTEAFF.

The rearrangement links TRBV5-1 to TRBJ1-1, with D maybe TRBD1 (6 bases). Trimming took off 4 bases at V and 1 base at J, with 20 bases between the two ends. Germline V CDR1 and CDR2: SGHRS, YFSETQ. The CDR3 covers 17 residues. CDR3 DNA: TGCGCCAGCAGCCCCCGGGAGGGGGGCGCTGGGAACACTGAAGCTTTCTTT. Translation: CASSPREGGAGNTEAFF. Filled out from reference TRBV5-1 and TRBJ1-1, the complete variable domain reads KAGVTQTPRYLIKTRGQQVTLSCSPISGHRSVSWYQQTPGQGLQFLFEYFSETQRNKGNFPGRFSGRQFSNSRSEMNVSTLELGDSALYLCASSPREGGAGNTEAFFGQGTRLTVV.

The V and J genes are TRBV9 and TRBJ2-3; D is undetermined. The V end was cut by 3 bases, the J end by 6 bases, with 11 bases between. CDR1 is SGDLS, CDR2 YYNGEE, per germline. The CDR3 runs 13 residues. CDR3 DNA sequence: TGTGCCAGCAGCGCACAAGACATCGATACGCAGTATTTT. Translating gives CASSAQDIDTQYF.